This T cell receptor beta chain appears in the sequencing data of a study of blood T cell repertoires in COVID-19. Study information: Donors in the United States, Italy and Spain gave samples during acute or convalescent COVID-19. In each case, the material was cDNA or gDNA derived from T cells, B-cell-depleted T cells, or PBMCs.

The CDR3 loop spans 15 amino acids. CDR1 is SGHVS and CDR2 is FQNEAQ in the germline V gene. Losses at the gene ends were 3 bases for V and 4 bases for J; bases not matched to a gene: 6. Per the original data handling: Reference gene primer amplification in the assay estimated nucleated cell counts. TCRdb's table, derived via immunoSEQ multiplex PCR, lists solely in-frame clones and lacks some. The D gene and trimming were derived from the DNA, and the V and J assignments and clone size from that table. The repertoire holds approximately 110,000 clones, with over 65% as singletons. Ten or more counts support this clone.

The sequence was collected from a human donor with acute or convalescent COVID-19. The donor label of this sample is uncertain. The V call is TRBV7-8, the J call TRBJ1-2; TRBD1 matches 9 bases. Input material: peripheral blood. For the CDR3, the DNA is TGTGCCAGCAGCTTGGGATACAGGGGGCCCTATGGCTACACCTTC. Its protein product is CASSLGYRGPYGYTF.